A single sample is the source of the 10 T cell receptor beta chains below, sequenced in a study of blood T cell repertoires in COVID-19. The method was immunoSEQ multiplex PCR; TCRdb's version includes in-frame clones alone and lacks a portion of them. The sample has about 380,000 clones, roughly 86% seen once. The sequencing input was peripheral blood. These receptor sequences come from a human donor with acute or convalescent COVID-19. The donor label of this sample is uncertain.

This chain joins TRBV5-5 and TRBJ1-2; 7 positions match TRBD1. Germline assignment: CDR1 SGHKS and CDR2 YYEKEE (reference sequence). V lost 4 bases to trimming and J lost 1 base; unmatched junction nucleotides: 4. The CDR3 sequence is 14 residues long. The CDR3 DNA reads as TGTGCCAGCAGCAGGGGACAGAGTAACTATGGCTACACCTTC. Protein: CASSRGQSNYGYTF.

The chain employs TRBV10-1 and TRBJ2-6; D might be TRBD1 (6 bases). Germline values: CDR1 WNHNN, CDR2 SYGVQD (reference sequence). The CDR3 sequence is 15 residues long. Trimming took off 4 bases at V and 2 bases at J, with 9 bases between the two ends. This CDR3 reads CASSGGTTGANVLTF. CDR3 DNA: TGCGCCAGCAGTGGGGGGACAACTGGGGCCAACGTCCTGACTTTC.

The chain combines TRBV29-1 with TRBJ2-4; D is undetermined. The CDR3 runs 14 residues. The germline V gene encodes CDR1 SQVTM and CDR2 ANQGSEA. The ends were cut back, 1 base at V and 2 bases at J, with 9 bases in the middle. CDR3 DNA: TGCAGCGTTGAAGCACCTGGGCCCAAAAACATTCAGTACTTC. Its translation is CSVEAPGPKNIQYF.

The chain carries TRBV7-9 and TRBJ2-1; 9 bases match TRBD2. The CDR3 runs 16 residues. Germline CDR1 and CDR2: SEHNR and FQNEAQ (reference sequence). V shed 6 bases, J shed 5 bases, and the junction held 11 bases outside the gene matches. The CDR3 here is CASRSYSGTSHNEQFF. In DNA form, the CDR3 reads TGTGCCAGCAGATCCTACTCCGGGACTAGCCACAATGAGCAGTTCTTC. The whole variable domain, remainder taken from reference TRBV7-9 and TRBJ2-1, is DTGVSQNPRHKITKRGQNVTFRCDPISEHNRLYWYRQTLGQGPEFLTYFQNEAQLEKSRLLSDRFSAERPKGSFSTLEIQRTEQGDSAMYLCASRSYSGTSHNEQFFGPGTRLTVL.

The V call is TRBV7-2, the J call TRBJ1-3; the D gene is possibly TRBD1 (6 bases). Trimming removed 4 bases at V and 4 bases at J, with 14 bases between. From germline, CDR1 is SGHTA and CDR2 FQGNSA. The CDR3 has 15 residues. In DNA form, the CDR3 reads TGTGCCAGCAGCTCCCAGGGGTTAGAGGGAAACACCATATATTTT. Protein product: CASSSQGLEGNTIYF.

This clone was detected a few times. V and J are TRBV6-2 or TRBV6-3 and TRBJ2-4; 10 nucleotides align to TRBD1. The length of the CDR3 is 21 residues. Unmatched junction bases numbered 15, after V lost 0 bases and J lost 1 base. Germline V gene data show CDR1 as MNHEY and CDR2 as SVGEGT. CDR3 amino acids: CASSYSRKVPGQGIAKNIQYF. The CDR3 DNA sequence: TGTGCCAGCAGTTACTCGCGCAAGGTCCCGGGACAGGGGATCGCCAAAAACATTCAGTACTTC.

The rearrangement uses TRBV15 and TRBJ1-2; 9 bases line up with TRBD1. Germline-derived CDR1 and CDR2 are LNHNV and YYDKDF (reference sequence). The CDR3 runs to 16 residues. V lost 0 bases and J lost 5; bases outside the gene matches: 7. The CDR3 reads CATSRDLGQGKYGYTF. The CDR3 coding sequence is TGTGCCACCAGCAGAGATTTGGGACAGGGAAAATATGGCTACACCTTC.

The V and J genes are TRBV27 and TRBJ1-1; TRBD1 matches 8 bases. CDR1 and CDR2 (germline): MNHEY, SMNVEV (reference sequence). V shed 5 bases, J shed 8 bases, and the junction held 19 bases outside the gene matches. The CDR3 extends over 17 amino acids. CDR3 protein: CASSKRYGDRLFSEAFF. CDR3 coding DNA: TGTGCCAGCAGTAAACGCTACGGGGACAGGTTATTTTCCGAAGCTTTCTTT.

The chain uses TRBV7-9 and TRBJ2-5; 9 bases line up with TRBD2. This CDR3 is built from 16 residues. The germline V gene has CDR1 SEHNR and CDR2 FQNEAQ (reference sequence). J lost 5 bases, V lost 5 bases, and 12 bases had no gene match. The CDR3 protein is CASSPQREALGETQYF. The CDR3 DNA sequence: TGTGCCAGCAGCCCTCAGCGGGAGGCGCTCGGGGAGACCCAGTACTTC.

This clone appeared once. This rearrangement joins TRBV9 to TRBJ1-1; 9 bases map to TRBD1. This CDR3 has 16 residues. Trimming removed 0 bases from V and 2 bases from J; junction bases left unmatched: 5. Germline V gene lookup returns CDR1 SGDLS and CDR2 YYNGEE. CDR3 region: CASSVVQGAINTEAFF. CDR3 coding DNA: TGTGCCAGCAGCGTAGTACAGGGGGCAATTAACACTGAAGCTTTCTTT.